These 14 T cell receptor beta chains came from one sample sequenced in a study of shared clonotypes between healthy human individuals. Naive CD8 cells lacked CD45RO, underwent positive selection for CCR7 and left out terminally differentiated effector memory CD45RA+ cells. The repertoire was sequenced with immunoSEQ multiplex PCR; TCRdb's copy has only in-frame clones and lacks some. Of hundreds of thousands of clones listed, around 96% are singletons. What was sequenced was naive CD8+ T cells sorted from blood. The receptors were gathered from a woman between 25 and 40 years old in good health.

CDR3 DNA: TGTGCCAGCAGCTTGGGATCGGCCTACGAGCAGTACTTC. Protein: CASSLGSAYEQYF. This rearrangement joins TRBV7-8 to TRBJ2-5, with D uncertain. The J call is in doubt because the DNA end fits TRBJ2-7 better. CDR1 and CDR2 (germline): SGHVS, FQNEAQ. The CDR3 is 13 residues long.

This rearrangement joins TRBV4-1 to TRBJ2-1, with 9 bases matching TRBD2. Trimming took 2 bases from V and 8 from J; bases not matched to a gene: 13. The CDR3 has 17 amino acids. Germline CDR1 MGHRA, CDR2 YSYEKL. CDR3 residues: CASSQRLRWREGHEQFF. The CDR3 DNA reads as TGCGCCAGCAGCCAAAGACTTAGATGGCGGGAGGGCCATGAGCAGTTCTTC.

This chain connects TRBV28 to TRBJ2-2; D gene ambiguous. The CDR3 sequence is 14 residues long. From germline, CDR1 is MDHEN and CDR2 SYDVKM. V was pared by 2 bases and J by 3 bases, with 7 bases between. The CDR3 DNA is TGTGCCAGCAGTTTACATGATTACACCGGGGAGCTGTTTTTT. Its translation: CASSLHDYTGELFF.

The chain combines TRBV30 with TRBJ2-3; 9 bases fit TRBD2. Per the germline V gene, CDR1 is GTSNPN and CDR2 is SVGIG (reference sequence). This CDR3 has 14 residues. V trimming: 7 bases; J trimming: 0 bases; junction bases outside the gene matches: 5. The CDR3 DNA follows: TGTGCCTTGGGACTAGCCCCTAGCACAGATACGCAGTATTTT. It encodes CALGLAPSTDTQYF. The complete variable domain, with remaining parts taken from reference TRBV30 and TRBJ2-3, reads SQTIHQWPATLVQPVGSPLSLECTVEGTSNPNLYWYRQAAGRGLQLLFYSVGIGQISSEVPQNLSASRPQDRQFILSSKKLLLSDSGFYLCALGLAPSTDTQYFGPGTRLTVL.

The chain employs TRBV6-1 and TRBJ2-7, with no clear D. The CDR3 sequence is 14 residues long. With 1 base removed from V and 3 bases from J, the gap between germline ends came to 10 bases. The germline V gene has CDR1 MNHNS and CDR2 SASEGT. The CDR3 nucleotides are TGTGCCAGCAGTGAAGTAGACGGCATCTACGAGCAGTACTTC. It yields the protein CASSEVDGIYEQYF.

The chain has TRBV5-6 and TRBJ1-2, with 7 positions matching TRBD1. Germline CDR1 and CDR2: SGHDT and YYEEEE. The CDR3 extends over 14 amino acids. V was clipped by 0 bases and J by 4 bases; unmatched bases: 3. CDR3 nucleotides: TGTGCCAGCAGCTTGGACACAGGGGCCTATGGCTACACCTTC. Residues: CASSLDTGAYGYTF.

The V gene is TRBV6-1, the J gene TRBJ2-7; D possibly corresponds to TRBD1 (6 bases). The germline CDR1 and CDR2 sequences are MNHNS and SASEGT. The V and J ends lost 6 bases and 2 bases respectively, with 11 bases between them. This CDR3 is built from 13 residues. CDR3 in DNA: TGTGCCAGCAGATTGACAGGAGCCTACGAGCAGTACTTC. This codes for CASRLTGAYEQYF.

This chain connects TRBV28 to TRBJ1-1; tentative D call: TRBD1 (6 bases). V shed 5 bases and J shed 0 bases, with 16 bases lying between them. The germline gives CDR1 MDHEN, CDR2 SYDVKM. CDR3 length: 16 amino acids. The CDR3 is CASSTGLVTVNTEAFF. Written as DNA, the CDR3 is TGTGCCAGCAGTACAGGGTTAGTGACAGTGAACACTGAAGCTTTCTTT.

A single count supports this clone. V usage is TRBV5-6 and J usage is TRBJ1-3; TRBD1 might be the D (5 bases). The V end was cut by 4 bases, the J end by 4 bases, with 15 bases between. The CDR3 is 15 amino acids. CDR1 is SGHDT and CDR2 is YYEEEE in the germline V gene. The CDR3 reads CASSLGRLWGNTIYF. The CDR3 bases are TGTGCCAGCAGCCTGGGGCGCTTGTGGGGAAACACCATATATTTT.

V and J are TRBV7-8 and TRBJ2-5; 7 positions agree with TRBD2. V trimming: 3 bases; J trimming: 2 bases; junction bases outside the gene matches: 3. The germline CDR1 and CDR2 sequences are SGHVS and FQNEAQ. CDR3 length equals 14 residues. CDR3 DNA: TGTGCCAGCAGCTTTGCCGGGGGGCAAGAGACCCAGTACTTC. Its translation is CASSFAGGQETQYF.

V usage is TRBV6-8 and J usage is TRBJ2-6; D call uncertain. Germline lookup yields CDR1 MNHGY and CDR2 SAAAGT. V was trimmed by 6 bases and J by 4 bases, leaving 13 bases between them. The CDR3 loop spans 15 amino acids. Written as DNA, the CDR3 is TGTGCCAGCAGAGTAGACGCTACAGGGGCCAACGTCCTGACTTTC. This translates into CASRVDATGANVLTF.

This chain uses TRBV19 with TRBJ2-7; D is unresolved. V gave up 4 bases and J gave up 3 bases, with 7 bases separating them. The CDR3 contains 12 residues. The germline V gene has CDR1 LNHDA and CDR2 SQIVND (reference sequence). CDR3 sequence: CASSTDGYEQYF. The DNA for the CDR3 is TGTGCCAGTAGTACGGACGGCTACGAGCAGTACTTC.

The chain uses TRBV11-2 and TRBJ2-7; D perhaps matches TRBD2 (6 bases). Per the germline V gene, CDR1 is SGHAT and CDR2 is FQNNGV. The CDR3 loop spans 15 amino acids. V was trimmed by 2 bases and J by 3 bases, leaving 14 bases between them. Here the CDR3 DNA reads TGTGCCAGCAGCTTATTTGCCGGAGGGAACTACGAGCAGTACTTC. Its translation: CASSLFAGGNYEQYF.

The chain has TRBV7-9 and TRBJ2-7; TRBD1 is a possible D gene (5 bases). Germline values: CDR1 SEHNR, CDR2 FQNEAQ (reference sequence). The CDR3 is 13 residues long. Between the trimmed V and J ends, which lost 3 bases and 6 bases, there was a span of 12 bases. The CDR3 reads CASSLDKPLEQYF. In nucleotides, the CDR3 is TGTGCCAGCAGCTTGGACAAGCCCCTCGAGCAGTACTTC.